The rows below give T cell receptor beta chains drawn from one sample of a study of T-cell memory formation after mild COVID-19. Each CDR3 protein is one row after TCRdb ran MiXCR on the 5' RACE reads. The sample shows about 340,000 distinct CDR3 sequences, approximately 22% of them seen only once. Sequenced input: PBMCs or a T cell subset sorted from them (not recorded which). These receptors all come from a young man who had mild COVID-19 (a few samples of this study predate the infection). Cell type and time point are not known. Both conserved end residues are part of each CDR3. The D gene is left open where the match is weak. Only some rows state a clone size, as once, few, many or a class for expanded clones.

CDR3 protein,CDR3 DNA,CDR3 length,clone size,V gene,D gene,J gene
CASSLNAGQETQYF,TGTGCCAGCAGCTTAAACGCGGGCCAAGAGACCCAGTACTTC,14,-,TRBV13,-,TRBJ2-5
CASRPWTEETQYF,TGTGCCAGCAGACCGTGGACTGAGGAGACCCAGTACTTC,13,many,TRBV6-2/TRBV6-3,-,TRBJ2-5
CASSLGRGGETQYF,TGTGCCAGCAGCTTAGGCAGGGGAGGAGAGACCCAGTACTTC,14,many,TRBV7-2,-,TRBJ2-5
CASSLGGPNGYTF,TGTGCCAGCAGCTTAGGGGGTCCAAATGGCTACACCTTC,13,few,TRBV7-2,-,TRBJ1-2
CAISEDQKAFF,TGTGCCATCAGTGAGGATCAGAAAGCTTTCTTT,11,-,TRBV10-3,-,TRBJ1-1
CASSLRLSWTEAFF,TGTGCCAGCAGCCTCAGGTTGAGTTGGACTGAAGCTTTCTTT,14,few,TRBV7-2,-,TRBJ1-1
CASRDPAGTWETGELFF,TGTGCCAGCAGGGATCCGGCCGGGACATGGGAAACCGGGGAGCTGTTTTTT,17,-,TRBV7-6,-,TRBJ2-2
CASSSGQGGNTIYF,TGTGCCAGCAGTTCGGGACAGGGGGGAAACACCATATATTTT,14,-,TRBV12-3/TRBV12-4,TRBD1,TRBJ1-3
CASSLASEDTQYF,TGTGCCAGCAGCTTAGCGTCGGAAGATACGCAGTATTTT,13,many,TRBV7-7,-,TRBJ2-3
CASLRVPTQSQPQHF,TGTGCCAGCTTAAGGGTCCCAACGCAGAGTCAGCCCCAGCATTTT,15,few,TRBV6-1,-,TRBJ1-5
CSVETTETQYF,TGCAGCGTTGAGACCACGGAGACCCAGTACTTC,11,-,TRBV29-1,-,TRBJ2-5
CASSYRQGQETKYF,TGCGCCAGCAGTTATCGTCAGGGTCAAGAGACCAAGTACTTC,14,-,TRBV5-1,-,TRBJ2-5
CASSPLGAEAFF,TGTGCCAGCAGCCCATTGGGGGCTGAAGCTTTCTTT,12,-,TRBV5-6,-,TRBJ1-1
CASSLGLAGSTTDTQYF,TGTGCCAGCAGCTTAGGGCTAGCGGGTTCCACCACAGATACGCAGTATTTT,17,few,TRBV7-6,TRBD2,TRBJ2-3
CASSPPQLGQETQYF,TGTGCCAGCAGTCCTCCTCAGCTTGGTCAAGAGACCCAGTACTTC,15,-,TRBV28,-,TRBJ2-5
CASSLVQVGNTIYF,TGTGCCAGCAGCTTAGTACAGGTTGGAAACACCATATATTTT,14,few,TRBV7-2,-,TRBJ1-3
CASSTRPPLGTDTQYF,TGTGCCAGCAGTACCCGCCCCCCCCTGGGCACAGATACGCAGTATTTT,16,few,TRBV12-3/TRBV12-4,-,TRBJ2-3
CASSLSGEIADTQYF,TGCGCCAGCAGCCTCTCGGGGGAAATCGCAGATACGCAGTATTTT,15,-,TRBV4-1,-,TRBJ2-3
CSARDTQLTYEQYF,TGCAGTGCTAGAGATACCCAGCTTACCTACGAGCAGTACTTC,14,few,TRBV20-1,-,TRBJ2-7
CASSIQGANYGYTF,TGTGCCAGTAGTATCCAGGGAGCTAACTATGGCTACACCTTC,14,once,TRBV19,-,TRBJ1-2
CATSGFPYFDGGNQPQHF,TGTGCCACCAGCGGGTTCCCATATTTTGACGGAGGCAATCAGCCCCAGCATTTT,18,few,TRBV15,-,TRBJ1-5
CASSRAITNEKLFF,TGTGCCAGCAGCCGGGCAATCACTAATGAAAAACTGTTTTTT,14,-,TRBV4-2,-,TRBJ1-4
CSARVLADYEQYF,TGCAGTGCTAGAGTCCTTGCGGACTACGAGCAGTACTTC,13,-,TRBV20-1,-,TRBJ2-7
CASSISRGDGNTIYF,TGTGCCAGCAGCATCAGCAGGGGGGATGGAAACACCATATATTTT,15,few,TRBV7-2,TRBD1,TRBJ1-3
CASSLVSSSDTQYF,TGCGCCAGCAGCTTGGTTTCCTCGTCGGATACGCAGTATTTT,14,-,TRBV5-1,-,TRBJ2-3
CASSQAWGSGRGEADTQYF,TGTGCCAGCAGCCAAGCCTGGGGGTCTGGGCGGGGCGAGGCAGATACGCAGTATTTT,19,few,TRBV4-2,-,TRBJ2-3
CSPVGETEAFF,TGCAGCCCCGTAGGAGAAACTGAAGCTTTCTTT,11,few,TRBV20-1,-,TRBJ1-1
CATSDPTGAQETQYF,TGTGCCACCAGTGATCCAACGGGTGCCCAAGAGACCCAGTACTTC,15,-,TRBV24-1,-,TRBJ2-5
CASSPGTGQETQYF,TGTGCCAGCAGTCCCGGGACAGGTCAAGAGACCCAGTACTTC,14,many,TRBV12-3/TRBV12-4,TRBD1,TRBJ2-5